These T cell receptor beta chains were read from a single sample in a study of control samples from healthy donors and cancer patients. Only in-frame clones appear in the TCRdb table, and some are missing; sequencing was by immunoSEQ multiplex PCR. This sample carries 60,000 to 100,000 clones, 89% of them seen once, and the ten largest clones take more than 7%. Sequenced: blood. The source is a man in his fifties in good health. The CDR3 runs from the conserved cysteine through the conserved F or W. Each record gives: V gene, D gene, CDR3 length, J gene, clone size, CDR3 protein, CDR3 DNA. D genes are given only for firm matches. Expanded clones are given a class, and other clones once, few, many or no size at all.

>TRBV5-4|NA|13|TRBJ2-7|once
CASSGQGNYEQYF
TGTGCCAGCAGCGGCCAGGGAAACTACGAGCAGTACTTC
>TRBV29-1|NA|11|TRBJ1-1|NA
CSVVTHTEAFF
TGCAGCGTCGTTACCCACACCGAAGCTTTCTTT
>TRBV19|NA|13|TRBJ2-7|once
CASSMTRLDEQYF
TGTGCCAGTAGTATGACACGGTTAGACGAGCAGTACTTC
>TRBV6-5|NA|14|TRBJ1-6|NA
CASSYSRSGSPLHF
TGTGCCAGCAGTTACTCGAGGTCAGGTTCACCCCTCCACTTT
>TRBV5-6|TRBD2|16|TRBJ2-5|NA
CASSLVQRGGEETQYF
TGTGCCAGCAGCTTGGTACAGCGGGGGGGCGAAGAGACCCAGTACTTC
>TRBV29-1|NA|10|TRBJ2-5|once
CSVWEETQYF
TGCAGCGTTTGGGAAGAGACCCAGTACTTC
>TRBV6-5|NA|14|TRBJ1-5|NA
CASTEGRTNQPQHF
TGTGCCAGCACCGAAGGTCGGACGAATCAGCCCCAGCATTTT
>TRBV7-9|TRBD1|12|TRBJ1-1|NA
CASRQGDNQAFF
TGTGCCAGCCGACAGGGGGACAATCAAGCTTTCTTT
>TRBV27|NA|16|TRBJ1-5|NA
CASSSGYRASNQPQHF
TGTGCCAGCAGTTCCGGGTACAGGGCGAGCAATCAGCCCCAGCATTTT
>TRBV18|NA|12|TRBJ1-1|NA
CASSPTAAEAFF
TGTGCCAGCTCACCGACAGCCGCTGAAGCTTTCTTT
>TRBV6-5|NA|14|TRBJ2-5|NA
CASRIRRGKETQYF
TGTGCCAGCAGGATAAGGCGGGGAAAAGAGACCCAGTACTTC
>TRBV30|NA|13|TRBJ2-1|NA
CAWSAYLYNEQFF
TGTGCCTGGAGTGCATATCTGTACAATGAGCAGTTCTTC
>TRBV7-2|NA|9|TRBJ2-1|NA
CASSSPPFF
TGTGCCAGCAGCTCACCACCCTTCTTC
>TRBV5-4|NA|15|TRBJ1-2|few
CASSGKRGPNYGYTF
TGTGCCAGCAGCGGCAAACGGGGCCCGAACTATGGCTACACCTTC
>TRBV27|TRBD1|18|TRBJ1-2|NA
CASSPVFLRDRASYGYTF
TGTGCCAGCAGTCCCGTATTTCTCCGGGACAGGGCCTCCTATGGCTACACCTTC
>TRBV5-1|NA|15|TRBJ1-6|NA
CASSLGGAQNSPLHF
TGCGCCAGCAGCTTGGGGGGGGCCCAAAATTCACCCCTCCACTTT
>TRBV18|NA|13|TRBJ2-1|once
CASSPGWLNEQFF
TGTGCCAGCTCACCAGGGTGGCTCAATGAGCAGTTCTTC
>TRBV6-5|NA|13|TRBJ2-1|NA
CASSRDSLVRQFF
TGTGCCAGCAGCCGCGACAGTTTGGTTCGGCAGTTCTTC
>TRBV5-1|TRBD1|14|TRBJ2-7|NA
CASSFGQGLTEQYF
TGCGCCAGCAGCTTCGGACAGGGACTGACCGAGCAGTACTTC
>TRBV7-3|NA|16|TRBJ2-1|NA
CASSLNGAGAPNEQFF
TGTGCCAGCAGCTTAAATGGGGCGGGGGCGCCCAATGAGCAGTTCTTC
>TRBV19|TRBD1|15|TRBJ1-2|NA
CATRQGATYSYGYTF
TGTGCCACAAGACAGGGAGCTACCTATTCGTATGGCTACACCTTC
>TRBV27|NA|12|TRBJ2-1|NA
CASSFWMNEQFF
TGTGCCAGCAGTTTTTGGATGAATGAGCAGTTCTTC
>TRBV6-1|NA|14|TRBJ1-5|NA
CASSENSLNQPQHF
TGTGCCAGCAGTGAAAACAGTTTGAATCAGCCCCAGCATTTT
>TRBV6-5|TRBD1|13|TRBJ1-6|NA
CATQRDRDSPLHF
TGTGCCACCCAAAGGGACAGGGATTCACCCCTCCACTTT
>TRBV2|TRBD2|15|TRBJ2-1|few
CASSEGTSGGVEQFF
TGTGCCAGCAGTGAGGGAACTAGCGGGGGTGTTGAGCAGTTCTTC
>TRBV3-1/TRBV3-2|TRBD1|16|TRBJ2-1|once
CASSLAGGNSYNEQFF
TGTGCCAGCAGCTTAGCAGGGGGCAACTCCTACAATGAGCAGTTCTTC
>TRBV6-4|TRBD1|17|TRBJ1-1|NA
CASSDSNFTGDDAEAFF
TGTGCCAGCAGTGACTCCAACTTTACAGGGGATGACGCTGAAGCTTTCTTT
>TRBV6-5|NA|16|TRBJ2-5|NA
CASSSRTASLQETQYF
TGTGCCAGCAGTTCCAGGACTGCCTCCCTACAAGAGACCCAGTACTTC
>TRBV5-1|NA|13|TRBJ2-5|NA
CASSSEDPRTQYF
TGCGCCAGCAGCTCAGAAGACCCCCGTACCCAGTACTTC
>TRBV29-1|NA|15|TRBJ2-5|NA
CSATSLTGPEGTQYF
TGCAGCGCCACGAGCCTGACAGGGCCGGAGGGAACCCAGTACTTC
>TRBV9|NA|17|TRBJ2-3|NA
CASSVMGRKPFRDTQYF
TGTGCCAGCAGCGTGATGGGCAGGAAACCGTTTAGAGATACGCAGTATTTT
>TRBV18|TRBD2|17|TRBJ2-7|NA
CASSPITSAGGPGEQYF
TGTGCCAGCTCACCCATCACCTCAGCGGGGGGCCCGGGGGAGCAGTACTTC
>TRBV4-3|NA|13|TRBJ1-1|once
CASSQVDSTEAFF
TGCGCCAGCAGCCAAGTTGACAGCACTGAAGCTTTCTTT
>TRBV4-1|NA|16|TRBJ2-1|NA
CASSQERILGTNEQFF
TGCGCCAGCAGCCAAGAGCGGATCCTGGGGACGAATGAGCAGTTCTTC
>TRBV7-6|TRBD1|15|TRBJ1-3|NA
CASSRGQDSGNTIYF
TGTGCCAGCAGCCGCGGACAGGACTCTGGAAACACCATATATTTT
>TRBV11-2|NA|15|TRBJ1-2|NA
CASSLDPGSNYGYTF
TGTGCCAGCAGCTTAGATCCGGGTTCCAACTATGGCTACACCTTC
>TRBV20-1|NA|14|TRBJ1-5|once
CSASIGGAHQPQHF
TGCAGTGCTAGTATAGGTGGGGCCCATCAGCCCCAGCATTTT
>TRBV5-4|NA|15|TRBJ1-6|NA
CASRSRGSYNSPLHF
TGTGCCAGCAGATCTAGAGGCTCCTATAATTCACCCCTCCACTTT
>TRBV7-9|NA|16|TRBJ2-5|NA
CASSLLSGGRQETQYF
TGTGCCAGCAGCTTATTATCCGGGGGCCGTCAAGAGACCCAGTACTTC
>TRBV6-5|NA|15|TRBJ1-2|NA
CASSYGGRRNYGYTF
TGTGCCAGCAGTTACGGCGGCAGGCGCAACTATGGCTACACCTTC
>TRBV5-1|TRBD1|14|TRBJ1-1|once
CASSFTGEGTEAFF
TGCGCCAGCAGCTTCACAGGGGAGGGTACTGAAGCTTTCTTT
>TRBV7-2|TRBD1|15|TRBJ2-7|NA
CASSLQGATSYEQYF
TGTGCCAGCAGCTTACAGGGGGCCACCTCCTACGAGCAGTACTTC
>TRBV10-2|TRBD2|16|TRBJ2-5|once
CASSERPSGGFGTQYF
TGCGCCAGCAGTGAGAGACCTAGCGGGGGGTTTGGGACCCAGTACTTC
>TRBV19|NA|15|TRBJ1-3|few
CASITGQFAGNTIYF
TGTGCCAGTATTACCGGGCAGTTCGCGGGAAACACCATATATTTT
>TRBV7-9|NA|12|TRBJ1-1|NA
CASSFWITEAFF
TGTGCCAGCAGCTTTTGGATTACTGAAGCTTTCTTT
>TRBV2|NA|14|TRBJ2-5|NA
CAGGVPTAGETQYF
TGTGCCGGGGGAGTCCCGACAGCCGGAGAGACCCAGTACTTC
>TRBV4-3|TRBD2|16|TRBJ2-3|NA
CASSQVGRGGLDTQYF
TGCGCCAGCAGCCAAGTTGGTCGCGGGGGGTTAGATACGCAGTATTTT
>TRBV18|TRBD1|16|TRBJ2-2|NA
CASSPGQGSIAGELFF
TGTGCCAGCTCACCGGGACAGGGCTCGATAGCCGGGGAGCTGTTTTTT
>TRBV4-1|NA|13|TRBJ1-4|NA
CASSQVGQEKLFF
TGCGCCAGCAGCCAAGTTGGGCAGGAAAAACTGTTTTTT
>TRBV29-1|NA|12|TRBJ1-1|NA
CSAWGGNTEAFF
TGCAGCGCTTGGGGCGGTAACACTGAAGCTTTCTTT
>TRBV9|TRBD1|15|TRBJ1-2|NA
CASSVVGTEGYGYTF
TGTGCCAGCAGCGTAGTGGGGACAGAGGGGTATGGCTACACCTTC
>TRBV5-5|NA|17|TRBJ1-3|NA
CASSLARQLLSGNTIYF
TGTGCCAGCAGCTTAGCTCGACAGCTACTCTCTGGAAACACCATATATTTT